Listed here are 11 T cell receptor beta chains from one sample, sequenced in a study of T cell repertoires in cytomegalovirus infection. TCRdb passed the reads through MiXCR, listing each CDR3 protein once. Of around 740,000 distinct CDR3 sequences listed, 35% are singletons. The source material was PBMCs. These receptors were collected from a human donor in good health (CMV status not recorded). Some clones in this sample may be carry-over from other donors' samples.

The CDR3 DNA reads TGTGCCAGCAGCCTACTAGCTCCTAGCACAGATACGCAGTATTTT. Protein product: CASSLLAPSTDTQYF. This chain joins TRBV7-6 and TRBJ2-3, with D possibly TRBD2 on 6 matching bases. Germline values: CDR1 SGHVS, CDR2 FNYEAQ. The V gene lost 5 bases and the J gene lost 0 bases, with 12 bases spanning the gap. This CDR3 region has 15 residues.

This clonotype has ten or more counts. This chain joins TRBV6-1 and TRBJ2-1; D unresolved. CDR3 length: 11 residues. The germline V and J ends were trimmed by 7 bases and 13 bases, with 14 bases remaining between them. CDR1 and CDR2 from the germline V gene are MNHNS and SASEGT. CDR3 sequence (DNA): TGTGCCAGCACCAAGGATCGGACCCAGTTCTTC. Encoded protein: CASTKDRTQFF.

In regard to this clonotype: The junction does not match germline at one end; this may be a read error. The CDR3 DNA follows: TGTGCCAGCAGTCCACTCAGGGGGGTCGGAGATGAAAAACTGTGTTTT. Protein product: CASSPLRGVGDEKLCF. The chain has TRBV27 and TRBJ1-4, with 7 positions matching TRBD1. Germline V gene lookup returns CDR1 MNHEY and CDR2 SMNVEV (reference sequence). The CDR3 loop spans 16 amino acids.

CDR3 DNA: TGTGCCAGCAGTTACTCGACCGGCAGCCTTAATTCACCCCTCCACTTT. This codes for CASSYSTGSLNSPLHF. The chain recombines TRBV6-5 with TRBJ1-6; no reliable D call. This CDR3 region has 16 residues. Trimming took off 0 bases at V and 6 bases at J, with 12 bases between the two ends. The germline gives CDR1 MNHEY, CDR2 SVGAGI.

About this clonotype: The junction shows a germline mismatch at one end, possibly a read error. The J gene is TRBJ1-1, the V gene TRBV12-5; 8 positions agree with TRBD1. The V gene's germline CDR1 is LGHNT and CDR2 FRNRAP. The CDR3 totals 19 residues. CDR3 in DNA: TGTGCTAGTGGTTTGGTCCCTCCCGGACAGGGCCCCATGAACACTGAAGATTTCTTT. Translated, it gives CASGLVPPGQGPMNTEDFF.

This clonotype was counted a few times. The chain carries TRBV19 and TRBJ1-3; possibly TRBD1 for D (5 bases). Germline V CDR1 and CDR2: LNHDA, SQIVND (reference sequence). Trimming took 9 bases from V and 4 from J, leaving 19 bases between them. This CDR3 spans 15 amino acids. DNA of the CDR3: TGTGCCAGCCGACCCGGTGGGGCGAAAGGAAACACCATATATTTT. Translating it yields CASRPGGAKGNTIYF.

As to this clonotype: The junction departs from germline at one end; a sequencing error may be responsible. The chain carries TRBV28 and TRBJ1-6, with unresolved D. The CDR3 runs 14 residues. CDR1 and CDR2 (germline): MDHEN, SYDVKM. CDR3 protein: CASSLGGWSSPRHF. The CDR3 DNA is TGTGCCAGCAGTTTAGGCGGGTGGAGTTCACCCCGCCACTTT.

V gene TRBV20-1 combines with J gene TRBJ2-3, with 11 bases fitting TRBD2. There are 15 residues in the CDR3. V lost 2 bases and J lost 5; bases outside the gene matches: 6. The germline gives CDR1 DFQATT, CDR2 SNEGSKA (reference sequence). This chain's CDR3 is CSARSISGRVDTQYF. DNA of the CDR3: TGCAGTGCTAGAAGTATTAGCGGGAGGGTAGATACGCAGTATTTT.

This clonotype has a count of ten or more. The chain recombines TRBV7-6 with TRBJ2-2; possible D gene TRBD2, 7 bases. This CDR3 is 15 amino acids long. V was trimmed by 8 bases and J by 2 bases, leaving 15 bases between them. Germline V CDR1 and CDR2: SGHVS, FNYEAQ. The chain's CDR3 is CASASRGGNTGELFF. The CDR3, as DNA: TGTGCCAGCGCTTCGAGGGGGGGCAACACCGGGGAGCTGTTTTTT.

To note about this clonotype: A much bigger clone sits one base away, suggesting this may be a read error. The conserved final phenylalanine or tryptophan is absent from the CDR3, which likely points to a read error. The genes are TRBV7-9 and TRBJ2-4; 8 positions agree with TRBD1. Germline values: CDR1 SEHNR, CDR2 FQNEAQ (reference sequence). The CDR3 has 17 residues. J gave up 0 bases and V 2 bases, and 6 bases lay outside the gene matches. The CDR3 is CASSLQSTGGAKNIQYL. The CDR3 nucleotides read TGTGCCAGCAGCTTACAGTCCACAGGGGGAGCCAAAAACATTCAGTACTTA.

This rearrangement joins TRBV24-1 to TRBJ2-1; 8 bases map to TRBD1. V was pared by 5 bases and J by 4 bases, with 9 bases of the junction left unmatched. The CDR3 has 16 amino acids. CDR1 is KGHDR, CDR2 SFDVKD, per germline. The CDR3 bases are TGTGCCACCAGTGGGAGACAGGGGCGATCTTACAATGAGCAGTTCTTC. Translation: CATSGRQGRSYNEQFF.